These 3 T cell receptor beta chains originate from one sample sequenced in a study of Graves' ophthalmopathy and Graves' hyperthyroidism. Using RNA transcripts, the TCR beta CDR3 regions were amplified. HTBI primers primed a first-round RT-PCR, and a second-round multiplex PCR followed. Each CDR3 protein is one row after TCRdb ran MiXCR on the multiplex PCR reads. Of about 500,000 distinct CDR3 sequences detected, roughly 39% appear once; the ten largest clones hold around 4.6%. Sequencing used peripheral blood or thyroid tissue (not recorded which). Source of these receptors: an adult man with Graves' hyperthyroidism.

The rearrangement joins TRBV5-1 to TRBJ2-5, with 7 bases aligning to TRBD2. This CDR3 spans 15 amino acids. The V gene end was trimmed by 0 bases and the J gene end by 1 base; junction bases not matched to a gene: 3. Germline loops: CDR1 SGHRS, CDR2 YFSETQ. The CDR3 is CASSLAAGVQETQYF. The CDR3 DNA sequence: TGCGCCAGCAGCTTGGCCGCGGGGGTCCAAGAGACCCAGTACTTC.

This chain connects TRBV9 to TRBJ1-2; 10 nucleotides align to TRBD1. The V and J ends lost 4 bases and 7 bases, in that order; junction bases with no gene match: 10. This CDR3 region has 15 residues. Germline V gene sequence: CDR1 SGDLS, CDR2 YYNGEE. This CDR3 reads CASSTYPGQGFGYTF. For the CDR3, the DNA is TGTGCCAGCAGCACCTATCCGGGACAGGGGTTTGGCTACACCTTC.

The rearrangement links TRBV5-4 to TRBJ2-5; D possibly corresponds to TRBD1 (6 bases). This CDR3 region has 15 residues. The germline V gene encodes CDR1 SGHNT and CDR2 YYREEE (reference sequence). Deletions cut 2 bases from V and 9 bases from J, with 20 bases between. Here the CDR3 reads CASSLEVGQNQPQYF. The DNA of the CDR3 is TGTGCCAGCAGCTTAGAGGTTGGACAGAATCAGCCCCAGTACTTC.